The entry below describes one T cell receptor (beta chain). Its antigen is undetermined. The record originates from a study of a mutant IDH1 vaccine in newly diagnosed glioma. Study background: Visit V12 happened at week 35; visit V13 happened at week 47. Study findings and constraints: Seemingly, top peripheral T cell clonotype changes bore no relation to pseudoprogression.

The time point denotes: week 35, safety follow-up. The study gave 300 ug of mutant IDH1 20-mer peptide per vaccine dose, with topical imiquimod. All eight of the vaccinations patients received fell in weeks 1, 3, 5, 7, 11, 15, 19 and 23. Donor tumors were new WHO grade 3 or 4 IDH1-mutant, ATRX-lost astrocytomas. Germline loops: CDR1 SGHTS, CDR2 YDEGEE. The V gene lost 0 bases and the J gene lost 13 bases, with 22 bases spanning the gap. This CDR3 is 15 amino acids long. Assay: immunoSEQ multiplex PCR; the TCRdb copy retains only in-frame clones and omits some. The sample carries around 52,000 clones, over 65% recorded once.

Sequencing was performed on PBMCs, taken from a glioma patient whose treatment included an IDH1 peptide vaccine. The TCR sequence derives from a man aged 35 to 55 with glioma. The chain links TRBV5-8 to TRBJ1-2, with a tentative D call TRBD1 (6 bases). CDR3 DNA sequence: TGTGCCAGCAGCTTGGGGGCAGGGGACCCCCGGGTATTCACCTTC. Amino acids: CASSLGAGDPRVFTF.